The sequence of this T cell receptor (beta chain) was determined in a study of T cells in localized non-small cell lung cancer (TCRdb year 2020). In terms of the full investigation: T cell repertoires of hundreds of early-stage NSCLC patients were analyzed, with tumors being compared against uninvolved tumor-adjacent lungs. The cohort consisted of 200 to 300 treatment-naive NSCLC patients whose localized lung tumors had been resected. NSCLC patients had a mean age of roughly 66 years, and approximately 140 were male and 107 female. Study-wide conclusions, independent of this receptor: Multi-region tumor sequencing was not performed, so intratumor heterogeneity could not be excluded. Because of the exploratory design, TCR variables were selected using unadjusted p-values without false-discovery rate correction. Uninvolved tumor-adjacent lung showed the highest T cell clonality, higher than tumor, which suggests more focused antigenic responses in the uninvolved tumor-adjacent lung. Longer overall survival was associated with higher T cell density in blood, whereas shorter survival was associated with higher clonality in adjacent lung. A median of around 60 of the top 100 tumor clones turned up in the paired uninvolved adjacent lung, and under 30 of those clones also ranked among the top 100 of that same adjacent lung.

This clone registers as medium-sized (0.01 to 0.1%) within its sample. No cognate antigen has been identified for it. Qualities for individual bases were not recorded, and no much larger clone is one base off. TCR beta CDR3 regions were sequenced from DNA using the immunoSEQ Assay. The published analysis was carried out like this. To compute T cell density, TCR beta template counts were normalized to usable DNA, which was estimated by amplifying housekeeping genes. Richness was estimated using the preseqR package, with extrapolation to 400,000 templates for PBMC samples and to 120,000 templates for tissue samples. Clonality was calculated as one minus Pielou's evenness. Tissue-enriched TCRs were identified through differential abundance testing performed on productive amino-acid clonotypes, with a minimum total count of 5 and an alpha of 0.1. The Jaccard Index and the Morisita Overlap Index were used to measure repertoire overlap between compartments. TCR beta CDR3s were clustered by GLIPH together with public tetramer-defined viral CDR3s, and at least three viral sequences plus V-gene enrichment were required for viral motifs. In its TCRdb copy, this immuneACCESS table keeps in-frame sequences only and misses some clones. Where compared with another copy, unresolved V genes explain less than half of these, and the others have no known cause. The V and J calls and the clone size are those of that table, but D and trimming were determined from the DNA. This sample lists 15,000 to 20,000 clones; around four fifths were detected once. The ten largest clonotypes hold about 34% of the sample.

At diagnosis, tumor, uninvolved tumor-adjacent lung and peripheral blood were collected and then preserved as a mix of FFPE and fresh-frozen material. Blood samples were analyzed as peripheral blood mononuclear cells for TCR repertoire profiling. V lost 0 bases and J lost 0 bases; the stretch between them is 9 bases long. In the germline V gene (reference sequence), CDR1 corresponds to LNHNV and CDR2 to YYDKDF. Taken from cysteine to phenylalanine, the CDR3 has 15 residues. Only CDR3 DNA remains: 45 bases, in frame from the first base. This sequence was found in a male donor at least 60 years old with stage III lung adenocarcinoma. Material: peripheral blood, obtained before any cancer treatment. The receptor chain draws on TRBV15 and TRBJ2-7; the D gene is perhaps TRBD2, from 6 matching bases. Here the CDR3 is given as CATSRDRAGSYEQYF. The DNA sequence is TGTGCCACCAGCAGAGATAGAGCGGGCTCCTACGAGCAGTACTTC.